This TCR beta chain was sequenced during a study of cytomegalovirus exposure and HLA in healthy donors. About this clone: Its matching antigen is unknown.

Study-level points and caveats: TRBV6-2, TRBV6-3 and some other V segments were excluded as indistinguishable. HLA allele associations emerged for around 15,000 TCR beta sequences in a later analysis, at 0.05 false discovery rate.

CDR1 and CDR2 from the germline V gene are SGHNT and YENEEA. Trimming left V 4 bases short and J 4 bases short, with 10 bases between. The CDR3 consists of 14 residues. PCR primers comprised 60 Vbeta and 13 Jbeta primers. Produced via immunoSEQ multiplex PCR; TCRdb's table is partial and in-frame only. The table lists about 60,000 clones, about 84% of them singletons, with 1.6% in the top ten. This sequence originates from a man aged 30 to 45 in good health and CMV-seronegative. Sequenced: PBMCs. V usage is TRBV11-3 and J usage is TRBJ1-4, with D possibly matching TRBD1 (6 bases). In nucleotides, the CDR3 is TGTGCCAGCAGCTCCAGGGGTGGTAATGAAAAACTGTTTTTT. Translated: CASSSRGGNEKLFF.